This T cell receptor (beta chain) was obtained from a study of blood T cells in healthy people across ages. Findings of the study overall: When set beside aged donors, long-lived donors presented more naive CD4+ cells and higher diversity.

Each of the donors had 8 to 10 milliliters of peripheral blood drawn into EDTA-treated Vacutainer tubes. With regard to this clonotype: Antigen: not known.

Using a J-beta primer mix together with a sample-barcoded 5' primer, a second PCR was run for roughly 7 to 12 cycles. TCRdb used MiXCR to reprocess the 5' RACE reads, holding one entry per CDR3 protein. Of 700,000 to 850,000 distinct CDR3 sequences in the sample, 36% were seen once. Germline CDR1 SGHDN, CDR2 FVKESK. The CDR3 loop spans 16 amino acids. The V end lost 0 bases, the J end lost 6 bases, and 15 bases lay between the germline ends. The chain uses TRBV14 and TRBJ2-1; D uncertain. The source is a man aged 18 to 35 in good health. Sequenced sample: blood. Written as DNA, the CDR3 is TGTGCCAGCAGCCAAGATCGGCGGACCCCCTTCAATGAGCAGTTCTTC. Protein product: CASSQDRRTPFNEQFF.